What follows are 9 T cell receptor beta chains derived from one specimen sequenced in a study of neurological immune-mediated disorders. Time point defined: longitudinal time-point 3. TCRdb reprocessed the 5' RACE reads with MiXCR, giving one entry per CDR3 protein. The sample lists 45,000 to 60,000 distinct CDR3 sequences; over 9.5% were seen once. Specimen: PBMCs. Receptors originate from a male donor with HTLV-1-associated myelopathy (HAM/TSP).

This clonotype showed up many times. The chain is built from TRBV3-1 and TRBJ2-2; D possibly uses TRBD1 or TRBD2 (5 bases each). The CDR3 extends over 13 amino acids. Germline assignment: CDR1 LGHDT and CDR2 YNNKEL (reference sequence). Trimming cost V 5 bases and J 6 bases, with 10 bases left between them. CDR3 sequence (DNA): TGTGCCAGCAGCTCACTAGGGGCCGGGGAGCTGTTTTTT. Translation gives CASSSLGAGELFF.

The sample holds a few counts of this clonotype. The CDR3 sequence is CASSVVYGGPNYGYTF. CDR3 DNA: TGTGCCAGCAGCGTTGTGTATGGAGGACCAAACTATGGCTACACCTTC. The chain carries TRBV5-8 and TRBJ1-2; D gene uncertain. Germline V CDR1 and CDR2: SGHTS, YDEGEE. This CDR3 has 16 residues. Trimming cost V 4 bases and J 2 bases, with 18 bases left between them. The full variable domain, with the rest looked up from reference TRBV5-8 and TRBJ1-2, is EAGVTQSPTHLIKTRGQQATLRCSPISGHTSVYWYQQALGLGLQFLLWYDEGEERNRGNFPPRFSGRQFPNYSSELNVNALELEDSALYLCASSVVYGGPNYGYTFGSGTRLTVV.

This clonotype was found many times. The chain uses TRBV5-1 and TRBJ2-1, with 8 bases that match TRBD2. The CDR3 contains 15 residues. Germline V gene sequence: CDR1 SGHRS, CDR2 YFSETQ. V shed 0 bases, J shed 9 bases, and the junction held 8 bases outside the gene matches. CDR3 sequence: CASSLGNTAGGEQFF. The CDR3 nucleotides read TGCGCCAGCAGCTTGGGAAACACGGCGGGGGGTGAGCAGTTCTTC.

Comments on this clonotype: At one of its ends the junction is not consistent with the germline gene, which may arise from a read error. This chain connects TRBV9 to TRBJ2-5; maybe TRBD1 (5 bases). This CDR3 spans 12 amino acids. Germline V gene lookup returns CDR1 SGDLS and CDR2 YYNGEE. Here the CDR3 reads CASSSVQENQYF. The CDR3 DNA reads TGTGCCAGCAGCTCAGTACAGGAGAACCAGTACTTC.

This clonotype was found many times. This rearrangement joins TRBV20-1 to TRBJ1-2; 9 nucleotides line up with TRBD1. The CDR3 runs 15 residues. Germline V gene lookup returns CDR1 DFQATT and CDR2 SNEGSKA (reference sequence). The ends lost 3 bases at V and 1 base at J; junction bases unmatched: 6. The chain's CDR3 is CSASRDRENNYGYTF. Written as DNA, the CDR3 is TGCAGTGCTAGCAGGGACAGGGAGAATAACTATGGCTACACCTTC.

This clonotype has ten or more counts. The rearrangement links TRBV7-9 to TRBJ1-2; D perhaps matches TRBD1 (5 bases). The CDR3 is 12 amino acids. V lost 1 base, J lost 8 bases, and 8 bases lay in between. Per the germline V gene, CDR1 is SEHNR and CDR2 is FQNEAQ (reference sequence). CDR3 sequence reads: CASSLDGDGYTF. CDR3 coding DNA: TGTGCCAGCAGCTTAGACGGGGACGGCTACACCTTC.

This clonotype was found many times. The chain combines TRBV5-8 with TRBJ2-3; D unresolved. Germline CDR1 SGHTS, CDR2 YDEGEE. V lost 4 bases, J lost 6 bases, and 18 bases lay in between. The CDR3 is made up of 15 amino acids. CDR3 loop: CASSMWATGRDTQYF. As DNA, the CDR3 is TGTGCCAGCAGCATGTGGGCGACCGGCAGGGATACGCAGTATTTT.

This clonotype came up many times. The chain is built from TRBV5-1 and TRBJ2-5; 12 bases are shared with TRBD2. CDR3 length equals 17 residues. Trimming at V came to 0 bases and at J to 1 base, leaving 4 bases not matched to a gene. Germline lookup yields CDR1 SGHRS and CDR2 YFSETQ. CDR3 protein: CASSLAPSGGAQETQYF. CDR3 in DNA: TGCGCCAGCAGCTTGGCTCCTAGCGGGGGGGCCCAAGAGACCCAGTACTTC.

This clonotype was detected many times. The chain employs TRBV24-1 and TRBJ2-7, with TRBD2 matching 7 bases. The V gene's germline CDR1 is KGHDR and CDR2 SFDVKD. The CDR3 consists of 14 residues. V gave up 12 bases and J gave up 2 bases; unmatched junction bases: 12. The CDR3 DNA sequence: TGTGCCGGCTCACTGACCCGGGGGGCCTACGAGCAGTACTTC. Residues: CAGSLTRGAYEQYF.